A single sample gave rise to the 21 T cell receptor beta chains below, sequenced in a study of blood T cell repertoires in COVID-19. TCRdb's table, derived via immunoSEQ multiplex PCR, lists solely in-frame clones and lacks some. Of some 200,000 clones listed, just over 85% are singletons. Source material: peripheral blood. The receptors derive from an elderly man with acute or convalescent COVID-19.

The chain couples TRBV19 to TRBJ1-2; TRBD1 matches 7 bases. The germline CDR1 and CDR2 sequences are LNHDA and SQIVND (reference sequence). The CDR3 is 14 residues long. With 3 bases clipped from V and 6 bases from J, the junction kept 7 bases outside the gene matches. CDR3 protein: CASSIRGGDNGYTF. The CDR3 bases are TGTGCCAGTAGTATTCGAGGGGGCGATAATGGCTACACCTTC.

The rearrangement uses TRBV18 and TRBJ2-3; D unclear. The CDR3 covers 15 residues. The germline V and J ends were trimmed by 2 bases and 3 bases, with 12 bases remaining between them. Germline V gene sequence: CDR1 KGHSH, CDR2 LQKENI. The CDR3 here is CASSPFEASTDTQYF. The CDR3 nucleotides are TGTGCCAGCTCACCATTCGAAGCTAGTACAGATACGCAGTATTTT.

This rearrangement joins TRBV29-1 to TRBJ2-1, with a weak D call TRBD1 (6 bases). CDR3 length: 13 amino acids. Trimming took off 4 bases at V and 9 bases at J, with 16 bases between the two ends. CDR1 and CDR2 from the germline V gene are SQVTM and ANQGSEA. CDR3 sequence reads: CSVVQGSVIEQFF. The CDR3 DNA reads TGCAGCGTTGTACAGGGATCCGTTATTGAGCAGTTCTTC.

V and J are TRBV4-2 and TRBJ2-1; D gene unclear. CDR1 LGHNA and CDR2 YNFKEQ come from the germline V gene. This CDR3 region has 13 residues. Trimming left V 0 bases short and J 9 bases short, with 9 bases between. CDR3 sequence (DNA): TGTGCCAGCAGCCAAGAGGCGGTCGGTGAGCAGTTCTTC. Protein product: CASSQEAVGEQFF.

In DNA, the CDR3 is TGTGCCAGCAGTTTATCCGCGGGAGGCGGTGAAGCTTTCTTT. It encodes CASSLSAGGGEAFF. The chain has TRBV28 and TRBJ1-1, with no clear D. There are 14 residues in the CDR3. Germline loops: CDR1 MDHEN, CDR2 SYDVKM. V dropped 1 base and J dropped 7 bases, with 13 bases sitting between them.

The V and J genes are TRBV7-2 and TRBJ1-5, with 10 bases matching TRBD1. The V gene's germline CDR1 is SGHTA and CDR2 FQGNSA. The CDR3 sequence is 14 residues long. The J segment lost 10 bases and the V segment lost 4 bases, leaving 7 bases of the junction unmatched. DNA for the CDR3: TGTGCCAGCAGCTCCAAGACAGGGGGCTTACCCCAGCATTTT. This sequence encodes CASSSKTGGLPQHF.

The chain uses TRBV7-9 and TRBJ1-1; possibly TRBD1 for D (5 bases). CDR3 length equals 18 residues. The germline CDR1 and CDR2 sequences are SEHNR and FQNEAQ (reference sequence). Trimming took off 2 bases at V and 4 bases at J, with 23 bases between the two ends. CDR3 in amino acids: CASSLYRGGEAMITEAFF. The CDR3, as DNA: TGTGCCAGCAGCTTATATAGGGGCGGGGAGGCGATGATCACTGAAGCTTTCTTT. Looking up the rest from reference TRBV7-9 and TRBJ1-1 gives the full variable domain: DTGVSQNPRHKITKRGQNVTFRCDPISEHNRLYWYRQTLGQGPEFLTYFQNEAQLEKSRLLSDRFSAERPKGSFSTLEIQRTEQGDSAMYLCASSLYRGGEAMITEAFFGQGTRLTVV.

The chain links TRBV3-1 (or the pseudogene TRBV3-2) to TRBJ2-5; no firm D call. CDR1 is LGHDT, CDR2 YNNKEL, per germline (reference sequence). The V end was cut by 7 bases, the J end by 2 bases, with 11 bases between. The CDR3 has 13 residues. The DNA of the CDR3 is TGTGCCAGCAAGATGTCAGGACAAGAGACCCAGTACTTC. Encoded protein: CASKMSGQETQYF.

This rearrangement joins TRBV15 to TRBJ2-3; TRBD2 matches 9 bases. The CDR3 runs 16 residues. Trimming cost V 3 bases and J 3 bases; bases outside gene matches: 7. Germline V CDR1 and CDR2: LNHNV, YYDKDF (reference sequence). Here the CDR3 reads CATSRFSGSPTDTQYF. As DNA, the CDR3 is TGTGCCACCAGCAGGTTTAGCGGGAGCCCAACAGATACGCAGTATTTT.

The chain couples TRBV11-2 to TRBJ2-2; 11 positions agree with TRBD2. CDR1 and CDR2 from the germline V gene are SGHAT and FQNNGV. This CDR3 contains 17 residues. The junction had 11 bases not matched to a gene; V was cut back by 4 bases and J by 7 bases. The DNA for the CDR3 is TGTGCCAGCAGCTCAGGAACTAGCGGGAGTCGTGGCGGGGAGCTGTTTTTT. Its translation: CASSSGTSGSRGGELFF.

The chain combines TRBV7-8 with TRBJ2-6, with TRBD1 matching over 8 bases. The CDR3 has 16 amino acids. Germline assignment: CDR1 SGHVS and CDR2 FQNEAQ. The ends lost 8 bases at V and 0 bases at J; junction bases unmatched: 6. This CDR3 is CASSGQGFSGANVLTF. In DNA form, the CDR3 reads TGTGCCAGCTCCGGACAGGGATTCTCTGGGGCCAACGTCCTGACTTTC.

This chain connects TRBV12-3 or TRBV12-4 to TRBJ2-5, with D possibly matching TRBD1 (5 bases). The CDR3 is 13 amino acids. Trimming shortened V by 4 bases and J by 2 bases, and 8 bases separated the two germline ends. CDR3 region: CASSSRAQETQYF. The DNA of the CDR3 is TGTGCCAGCAGTTCCAGGGCTCAAGAGACCCAGTACTTC.

The rearrangement links TRBV19 to TRBJ2-1; 11 bases align to TRBD2. Germline V gene lookup returns CDR1 LNHDA and CDR2 SQIVND (reference sequence). Trimming removed 7 bases from V and 0 bases from J; junction bases left unmatched: 5. The CDR3 loop spans 16 amino acids. The CDR3 DNA sequence: TGTGCCAGTATCGGGACTAGCGGAATCTCCTACAATGAGCAGTTCTTC. Translating it yields CASIGTSGISYNEQFF.

The J gene is TRBJ1-4, the V gene TRBV19; a possible D gene is TRBD1 (6 bases). Trimming removed 2 bases at V and 5 bases at J, with 9 bases between. The CDR3 loop spans 14 amino acids. Germline V gene lookup returns CDR1 LNHDA and CDR2 SQIVND (reference sequence). The CDR3 DNA reads as TGTGCCAGTAGTATAACAGGGATAAATGAAAAACTGTTTTTT. Translating it yields CASSITGINEKLFF.

The genes are TRBV4-3 and TRBJ2-6; D unclear. The V end lost 1 base, the J end lost 4 bases, and 8 bases lay between the germline ends. Germline V gene sequence: CDR1 LGHNA, CDR2 YSLEER. The CDR3 is 15 residues long. For the CDR3, the DNA is TGCGCCAGCAGCCAAGCCCTTTCCGGGGCCAACGTCCTGACTTTC. Its translation is CASSQALSGANVLTF.

In its sample, this clone was seen a few times. The chain joins TRBV19 to TRBJ1-4; weak D call: TRBD1 (5 bases). The CDR3 runs 14 residues. Per germline, CDR1 LNHDA and CDR2 SQIVND (reference sequence). Trimming left V 9 bases short and J 4 bases short, with 15 bases between. The CDR3, as DNA: TGTGCCAGCAGGTTACAGGCAATTAATGAAAAACTGTTTTTT. This codes for CASRLQAINEKLFF.

The chain recombines TRBV7-2 with TRBJ2-7, with D possibly matching TRBD2 (6 bases). Trimming took off 5 bases at V and 3 bases at J, with 14 bases between the two ends. Germline assignment: CDR1 SGHTA and CDR2 FQGNSA. The CDR3 covers 14 residues. This CDR3 reads CASSKRESFYEQYF. DNA for the CDR3: TGTGCCAGCAGCAAACGGGAGAGCTTCTACGAGCAGTACTTC.

This clone was seen only a few times. The chain uses TRBV4-1 and TRBJ1-6; perhaps TRBD1 as D (6 bases). V lost 1 base to trimming and J lost 6 bases, with 19 bases between them. The CDR3 consists of 18 residues. Germline V gene data show CDR1 as MGHRA and CDR2 as YSYEKL. The CDR3 DNA follows: TGCGCCAGCAGCCAAGGAGCGGGGGCCAGGGCTGGTAATTCACCCCTCCACTTT. Its translation: CASSQGAGARAGNSPLHF.

This clone was detected once. The V and J genes are TRBV5-1 and TRBJ2-7; 7 nucleotides align to TRBD2. This CDR3 contains 15 residues. Germline values: CDR1 SGHRS, CDR2 YFSETQ. V gave up 0 bases and J gave up 1 base; unmatched junction bases: 4. The CDR3 DNA reads as TGCGCCAGCAGCTTGGCGGGAGGCTCTTCCTACGAGCAGTACTTC. Translation gives CASSLAGGSSYEQYF.

The chain joins TRBV11-2 to TRBJ2-7, with D tentatively TRBD1 (5 bases). Germline V lookup: CDR1 SGHAT, CDR2 FQNNGV. The CDR3 runs to 14 residues. Deletions cut 1 base from V and 6 bases from J, with 13 bases between. CDR3 bases: TGTGCCAGCAGCTTAGCCCGGCAGGGCGGCGAGCAGTACTTC. This sequence encodes CASSLARQGGEQYF.

The chain combines TRBV15 with TRBJ1-4; 9 bases are shared with TRBD1. Germline-derived CDR1 and CDR2 are LNHNV and YYDKDF (reference sequence). CDR3 length equals 16 residues. Trimming removed 3 bases from V and 6 bases from J; junction bases left unmatched: 8. This CDR3 reads CATSSYRQGGYEKLFF. The CDR3 region has the DNA TGTGCCACCAGCAGTTATAGACAGGGGGGTTATGAAAAACTGTTTTTT.